Included here is one T cell receptor (beta chain) sequence, with context. HTBI primers from iRepertoire and Arm-PCR of CDR3 regions yielded the TCR beta libraries. In TCRdb, the multiplex PCR reads were re-called with MiXCR into one record per CDR3 protein. The sample shows about 420,000 distinct CDR3 sequences, around 22% of them seen only once. The data stem from a study of regulatory T cells in long-lasting Graves disease. Trimming removed 0 bases at V and 5 bases at J, with 19 bases between. Germline V gene sequence: CDR1 SGHVS, CDR2 FNYEAQ. There are 17 residues in the CDR3. Sample time point: persistent/refractory GD, antithyroid drugs over 5 years with positive TRAb. Making the TCR library involved RNA that had been extracted from PBMCs. Doctors identified Graves' disease using the American Thyroid Association guidelines.

The TCR comes from a female donor with Graves disease. Specimen: peripheral blood mononuclear cells (PBMCs), collected when the disease was refractory, from a patient treated with antithyroid drugs. The chain carries TRBV7-6 and TRBJ2-5; D is possibly TRBD2 (6 bases). Here the CDR3 reads CASSLARGEPGWETQYF. CDR3 DNA sequence: TGTGCCAGCAGCTTAGCGCGCGGGGAGCCGGGTTGGGAGACCCAGTACTTC.